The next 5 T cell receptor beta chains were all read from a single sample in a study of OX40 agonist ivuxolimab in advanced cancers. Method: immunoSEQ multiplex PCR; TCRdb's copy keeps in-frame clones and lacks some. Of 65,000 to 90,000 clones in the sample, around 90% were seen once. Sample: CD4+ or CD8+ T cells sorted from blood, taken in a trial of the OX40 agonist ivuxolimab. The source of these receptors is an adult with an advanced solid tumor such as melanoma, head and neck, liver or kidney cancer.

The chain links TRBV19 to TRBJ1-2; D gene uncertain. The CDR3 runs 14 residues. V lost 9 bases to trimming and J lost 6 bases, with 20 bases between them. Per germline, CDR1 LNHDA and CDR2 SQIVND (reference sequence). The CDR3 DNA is TGTGCCAGCCACGGAGTAGGTTACCAGCATGGCTACACCTTC. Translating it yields CASHGVGYQHGYTF.

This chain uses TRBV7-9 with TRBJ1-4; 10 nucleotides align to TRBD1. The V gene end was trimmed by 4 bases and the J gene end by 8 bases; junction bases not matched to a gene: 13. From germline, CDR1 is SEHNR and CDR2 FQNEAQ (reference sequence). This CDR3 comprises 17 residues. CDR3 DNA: TGTGCCAGCAGCTCACCATATCGACAGGGGGCGGGAGAAAAACTGTTTTTT. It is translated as CASSSPYRQGAGEKLFF.

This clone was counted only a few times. CDR3 protein: CAWSEGIYGYTF. The CDR3 nucleotides read TGTGCCTGGAGTGAGGGGATTTATGGCTACACCTTC. This chain links TRBV30 with TRBJ1-2; D is perhaps TRBD1 (5 bases). The CDR3 is 12 residues long. Germline V gene sequence: CDR1 GTSNPN, CDR2 SVGIG (reference sequence). V gave up 1 base and J gave up 5 bases, with 8 bases separating them.

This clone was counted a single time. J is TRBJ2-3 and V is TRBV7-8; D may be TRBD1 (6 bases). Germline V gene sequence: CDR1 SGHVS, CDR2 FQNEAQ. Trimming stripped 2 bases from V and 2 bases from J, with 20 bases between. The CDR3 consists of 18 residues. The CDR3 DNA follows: TGTGCCAGCAGCTTATATTGGGGGCAGGCGGACCCCACAGATACGCAGTATTTT. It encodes CASSLYWGQADPTDTQYF.

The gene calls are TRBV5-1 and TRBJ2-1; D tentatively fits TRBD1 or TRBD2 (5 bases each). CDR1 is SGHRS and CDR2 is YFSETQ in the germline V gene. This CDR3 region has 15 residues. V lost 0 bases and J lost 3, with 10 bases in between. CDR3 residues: CASSLESGGYNEQFF. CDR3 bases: TGCGCCAGCAGCTTGGAGTCTGGGGGCTACAATGAGCAGTTCTTC.